This T cell receptor (beta chain) came from a study of Ad26.COV2.S vaccination and SARS-CoV-2 variants (TCRdb year 2021). Turning to the overall study: Donors in the vaccine arm were drawn from COV1001, a multicentre, randomized, double-blind, placebo-controlled phase I-IIa trial testing Ad26.COV2.S in healthy adults. Ad26.COV2.S was administered intramuscularly at a dose of 5x10^10 or 1x10^11 viral particles, either as one shot or as two shots given 56 days apart. TCRbeta repertoire sequencing was used to assess the specificity and breadth of SARS-CoV-2-reactive T cell receptors after Ad26.COV2.S vaccination. A total of some 30 samples were included in the TCR-sequenced set, comprising around 20 Ad26.COV2.S vaccine recipients, 5 placebo recipients and 8 SARS-CoV-2 convalescent individuals. Participants in the trial were split at random into five groups of five each, receiving low-dose or high-dose Ad26.COV2.S once or twice, or else placebo on both occasions. Investigators did not know the trial group allocation while performing experiments and assessing outcomes.

The germline V gene sets CDR1 to LGHNA and CDR2 to YNFKEQ. V is trimmed back by 4 bases and J by 1 base, and the junction contains 10 bases that no gene match accounts for. The cysteine opens and the phenylalanine closes a CDR3 of 17 amino acids. Only the CDR3 region is kept as DNA, spanning 51 bases read in frame from base 1. On this clone: Its antigen specificity is not known. Nothing much larger sits one base from this clone, and base qualities are not available.

Broader findings and caveats from the paper: After vaccination, spike-specific CD8+ and CD4+ T cell responses were reported to show substantial breadth. Vaccine and placebo recipients had comparable non-spike TCR breadth, which fits with the vaccine containing only spike. It was noted by the authors that total T cell responses may have been underestimated by the TCR breadth and depth analyses. Compared with placebo recipients, Ad26.COV2.S recipients showed higher spike-specific TCR breadth (P = 0.0014). The study was not powered for comparison of responses between vaccine doses or regimens.

The immunoSEQ Assay was the method used to sequence TCRbeta CDR3 regions. After extraction, genomic DNA underwent amplification by bias-controlled multiplex PCR, followed by high-throughput sequencing. Concerning the study's data processing: To quantify the absolute abundance of every unique TCRbeta CDR3 region, sequences were collapsed and filtered. Usable DNA was measured by amplifying reference genes present in all nucleated cells, and TCRbeta template counts were normalized to that usable DNA to estimate T cell fraction. Repertoire TCRs were annotated as SARS-CoV-2-specific by exact matching of V gene, CDR3 amino acid sequence and J gene to a known reactive TCR set. The reference SARS-CoV-2 TCR set was derived from MIRA and filtered for enrichment in COVID-19-positive ImmuneCODE repertoires, a step that removed public or cross-reactive TCRs. Drawing on the MIRA antigens, annotated TCRs were analysed further at the level of specific ORF or position within ORF. Depth was the summed frequency of annotated unique rearrangements, while breadth was defined as annotated unique rearrangements over total unique productive rearrangements. Group comparisons of TCR breadth used two-sided Wilcoxon rank-sum tests. In TCRdb, the immuneACCESS table is reduced to in-frame sequences with V and J assigned. These tables do not hold every clone; where another copy was compared, an unresolved V gene accounts for under half, and the others remain unexplained. That table furnishes V, J and clone size, whereas the DNA furnished D and trimming. This sample gives 300,000 to 400,000 clones in total; approximately 90% of them show up just once. Roughly 4.8% of the sample comes from the top ten.

In the paper's terms, the treatment or condition label means: some 20 received Ad26.COV2.S at low or high dose, single or two shots; 5 received placebo; per-sample allocation not given. Repertoires of vaccine and placebo recipients were sequenced from samples taken on day 63 after the first injection. Between 29 July and 7 August 2020, Cohort 1b enrolled around 25 adults aged 18-55 years at one site in Boston, USA. Ad26.COV2.S consisted of a replication-incompetent adenovirus type 26 vector by which a prefusion-stabilized SARS-CoV-2 spike protein from the original Wuhan strain was expressed. The sequences come from peripheral blood, collected in a trial of Ad26.COV2.S vaccine versus placebo. The receptor comes from a person between 18 and 65 years old who received the Ad26.COV2.S COVID-19 vaccine or a placebo. The chain was built from TRBV4-2 and TRBJ2-7, with 10 junctional bases fitting TRBD2. Here is the DNA: TGTGCCAGCAGCCCACGACACGGACTAGCGGAGTCCTACGAGCAGTACTTC. Its protein product is CASSPRHGLAESYEQYF.